This is a list of T cell receptor beta chains from one sample in a study of cytomegalovirus exposure and HLA in healthy donors. Clones were sequenced by immunoSEQ multiplex PCR, and TCRdb holds only the in-frame ones, with some missing. Of 150,000 or so clones listed, roughly nine tenths are singletons. The sample consisted of PBMCs. The receptors stem from a woman aged 18-35 years in good health and CMV-seropositive. CDR3s include the opening cysteine and the closing phenylalanine or tryptophan. The D gene is left open where the match is weak. Part of the rows lack a size; the others show once, few, many or a class for expanded clones.

clone size: NA
J gene: TRBJ1-1
V gene: TRBV27
D gene: NA
CDR3 protein: CASSLRGATEAFF
CDR3 DNA: TGTGCCAGCAGTTTACGGGGGGCTACTGAAGCTTTCTTT

clone size: NA
J gene: TRBJ2-5
V gene: TRBV7-9
D gene: TRBD1
CDR3 protein: CASSLTLTDRGKETQYF
CDR3 DNA: TGTGCCAGCAGCTTGACCCTGACGGACAGGGGCAAAGAGACCCAGTACTTC

clone size: NA
J gene: TRBJ1-1
V gene: TRBV2
D gene: NA
CDR3 protein: CASSKDRLGGGVRAFF
CDR3 DNA: TGTGCCAGCAGCAAAGACCGGCTTGGAGGAGGGGTGAGGGCTTTCTTT

clone size: NA
J gene: TRBJ1-5
V gene: TRBV12-1
D gene: NA
CDR3 protein: CASSLKPNHDRGRPYSNQPQHF
CDR3 DNA: TGTGCCAGCAGCCTAAAGCCCAATCACGACAGGGGCCGCCCGTATAGCAATCAGCCCCAGCATTTT

clone size: NA
J gene: TRBJ1-2
V gene: TRBV2
D gene: TRBD1
CDR3 protein: CASSTSLRDRYGYTF
CDR3 DNA: TGTGCCAGCAGTACCTCTCTTCGGGACAGGTATGGCTACACCTTC

clone size: NA
J gene: TRBJ1-1
V gene: TRBV28
D gene: NA
CDR3 protein: CASSLVVVTDSQNTEAFF
CDR3 DNA: TGTGCCAGCAGTTTAGTGGTTGTGACGGACAGCCAGAACACTGAAGCTTTCTTT

clone size: NA
J gene: TRBJ2-5
V gene: TRBV7-3
D gene: NA
CDR3 protein: CASSGTGPQETQYF
CDR3 DNA: TGTGCCAGCAGCGGCACAGGGCCCCAAGAGACCCAGTACTTC

clone size: NA
J gene: TRBJ2-2
V gene: TRBV9
D gene: TRBD1
CDR3 protein: CASSSQGAGYAGELFF
CDR3 DNA: TGTGCCAGCAGCTCACAGGGGGCGGGTTATGCCGGGGAGCTGTTTTTT

clone size: NA
J gene: TRBJ1-5
V gene: TRBV7-9
D gene: NA
CDR3 protein: CASGPQGNSNQPQHF
CDR3 DNA: TGTGCCAGCGGCCCCCAGGGGAATAGCAATCAGCCCCAGCATTTT

clone size: NA
J gene: TRBJ2-7
V gene: TRBV27
D gene: TRBD1
CDR3 protein: CASSFGTGYKIDF
CDR3 DNA: TGTGCCAGCAGTTTCGGGACAGGGTATAAAATTGACTTC

clone size: NA
J gene: TRBJ1-4
V gene: TRBV5-1
D gene: TRBD1
CDR3 protein: CASSLSGTGNEKLFF
CDR3 DNA: TGCGCCAGCAGCCTTTCCGGGACAGGGAATGAAAAACTGTTTTTT

clone size: NA
J gene: TRBJ1-6
V gene: TRBV2
D gene: NA
CDR3 protein: CASSLGQPSTYNSPLHF
CDR3 DNA: TGTGCCAGCAGTTTGGGGCAGCCGTCTACCTATAATTCACCCCTCCACTTT

clone size: NA
J gene: TRBJ1-5
V gene: TRBV28
D gene: TRBD1
CDR3 protein: CASSFSRGPGNQPQHF
CDR3 DNA: TGTGCCAGCAGTTTTTCCAGGGGGCCGGGCAATCAGCCCCAGCATTTT

clone size: NA
J gene: TRBJ2-5
V gene: TRBV10-2
D gene: TRBD1
CDR3 protein: CASRADRGRGGQETQYF
CDR3 DNA: TGCGCCAGCAGGGCCGACAGGGGACGTGGAGGTCAAGAGACCCAGTACTTC

clone size: NA
J gene: TRBJ1-1
V gene: TRBV28
D gene: NA
CDR3 protein: CASSFPYTEAFF
CDR3 DNA: TGTGCCAGCAGTTTTCCCTACACTGAAGCTTTCTTT

clone size: NA
J gene: TRBJ2-1
V gene: TRBV7-9
D gene: NA
CDR3 protein: CASSQAMCWGDFSNEQFF
CDR3 DNA: TGTGCCAGCAGCCAGGCTATGTGCTGGGGAGACTTTAGTAATGAGCAGTTCTTC

clone size: NA
J gene: TRBJ2-3
V gene: TRBV4-3
D gene: NA
CDR3 protein: CASSQDPRGGRGTDTQYF
CDR3 DNA: TGCGCCAGCAGCCAAGATCCGAGGGGAGGAAGGGGCACAGATACGCAGTATTTT

clone size: NA
J gene: TRBJ2-7
V gene: TRBV4-3
D gene: NA
CDR3 protein: CASSQEGVAEQYF
CDR3 DNA: TGCGCCAGCAGCCAAGAAGGGGTAGCCGAGCAGTACTTC

clone size: NA
J gene: TRBJ2-3
V gene: TRBV7-2
D gene: NA
CDR3 protein: CASSFGLTDTQYF
CDR3 DNA: TGTGCCAGCAGCTTTGGGCTCACAGATACGCAGTATTTT

clone size: NA
J gene: TRBJ1-1
V gene: TRBV4-1
D gene: NA
CDR3 protein: CASTELGLRNTEAFF
CDR3 DNA: TGCGCCAGCACCGAACTGGGACTGAGGAACACTGAAGCTTTCTTT

clone size: NA
J gene: TRBJ2-1
V gene: TRBV6-6
D gene: TRBD2
CDR3 protein: CASSTSGGPNEQFF
CDR3 DNA: TGTGCCAGCAGTACTAGCGGGGGTCCGAATGAGCAGTTCTTC

clone size: few
J gene: TRBJ2-3
V gene: TRBV4-3
D gene: TRBD2
CDR3 protein: CASSQVAGATDTQYF
CDR3 DNA: TGCGCCAGCAGCCAAGTAGCGGGTGCTACAGATACGCAGTATTTT

clone size: NA
J gene: TRBJ1-2
V gene: TRBV7-2
D gene: TRBD1
CDR3 protein: CASSPRTGDYYGYTF
CDR3 DNA: TGTGCCAGCAGCCCAAGGACAGGCGACTACTATGGCTACACCTTC

clone size: NA
J gene: TRBJ1-2
V gene: TRBV28
D gene: NA
CDR3 protein: CASSRAPGVGGYTF
CDR3 DNA: TGTGCCAGCAGTCGAGCCCCAGGGGTAGGAGGCTACACCTTC

clone size: NA
J gene: TRBJ1-5
V gene: TRBV2
D gene: TRBD1
CDR3 protein: CASSGTGGNQPQHF
CDR3 DNA: TGTGCCAGCAGTGGGACAGGGGGCAATCAGCCCCAGCATTTT

clone size: NA
J gene: TRBJ1-2
V gene: TRBV5-6
D gene: NA
CDR3 protein: CASSLGMGATNYGYTF
CDR3 DNA: TGTGCCAGCAGCTTGGGGATGGGGGCTACTAACTATGGCTACACCTTC

clone size: NA
J gene: TRBJ2-7
V gene: TRBV5-1
D gene: TRBD1
CDR3 protein: CASSPKGQGAYEQYF
CDR3 DNA: TGCGCCAGCAGCCCGAAGGGACAGGGGGCCTACGAGCAGTACTTC

clone size: NA
J gene: TRBJ2-1
V gene: TRBV19
D gene: TRBD1
CDR3 protein: CASSTGGNEQFF
CDR3 DNA: TGTGCCAGTAGTACAGGGGGCAATGAGCAGTTCTTC

clone size: NA
J gene: TRBJ1-1
V gene: TRBV6-5
D gene: NA
CDR3 protein: CASSYDRDYTEAFF
CDR3 DNA: TGTGCCAGCAGTTACGATAGGGACTACACTGAAGCTTTCTTT

clone size: few
J gene: TRBJ2-3
V gene: TRBV7-2
D gene: NA
CDR3 protein: CASSLEPLVPTDTQYF
CDR3 DNA: TGTGCCAGCAGCTTAGAACCCCTAGTGCCCACAGATACGCAGTATTTT

clone size: NA
J gene: TRBJ2-3
V gene: TRBV10-2
D gene: TRBD2
CDR3 protein: CASTERGVLGNTQYF
CDR3 DNA: TGCGCCAGCACCGAGCGGGGGGTACTAGGGAATACGCAGTATTTT

clone size: NA
J gene: TRBJ2-3
V gene: TRBV6-5
D gene: NA
CDR3 protein: CASSYTSPDTQYF
CDR3 DNA: TGTGCCAGCAGTTACACTAGCCCAGATACGCAGTATTTT

clone size: NA
J gene: TRBJ2-7
V gene: TRBV9
D gene: TRBD2
CDR3 protein: CASSPGRGGYEQYF
CDR3 DNA: TGTGCCAGCAGCCCTGGGCGGGGGGGCTACGAGCAGTACTTC

clone size: NA
J gene: TRBJ1-3
V gene: TRBV7-2
D gene: NA
CDR3 protein: CASSLARGQSSGNTIYF
CDR3 DNA: TGTGCCAGCAGCTTAGCGAGAGGACAGAGCTCTGGAAACACCATATATTTT

clone size: NA
J gene: TRBJ2-3
V gene: TRBV5-6
D gene: NA
CDR3 protein: CASSLRRGRDTQYF
CDR3 DNA: TGTGCCAGCAGCTTAAGACGGGGGAGAGATACGCAGTATTTT

clone size: NA
J gene: TRBJ1-1
V gene: TRBV27
D gene: NA
CDR3 protein: CASSLSGTTEAFF
CDR3 DNA: TGTGCCAGCAGTTTATCAGGGACAACTGAAGCTTTCTTT

clone size: NA
J gene: TRBJ2-7
V gene: TRBV9
D gene: NA
CDR3 protein: CASSEQGDISYEQYF
CDR3 DNA: TGTGCCAGCAGTGAACAGGGCGATATCTCCTACGAGCAGTACTTC

clone size: NA
J gene: TRBJ1-1
V gene: TRBV15
D gene: NA
CDR3 protein: CATSRDRFGGAEAFF
CDR3 DNA: TGTGCCACCAGCAGAGATCGATTTGGGGGCGCTGAAGCTTTCTTT

clone size: NA
J gene: TRBJ1-4
V gene: TRBV27
D gene: NA
CDR3 protein: CASSLRAATNEKLFF
CDR3 DNA: TGTGCCAGCAGTTTACGCGCTGCAACTAATGAAAAACTGTTTTTT

clone size: NA
J gene: TRBJ2-1
V gene: TRBV5-5
D gene: NA
CDR3 protein: CASSYTGPEQFF
CDR3 DNA: TGTGCCAGCAGCTACACAGGGCCTGAGCAGTTCTTC

clone size: NA
J gene: TRBJ1-1
V gene: TRBV9
D gene: TRBD1
CDR3 protein: CASSGWDRDTEAFF
CDR3 DNA: TGTGCCAGCAGCGGATGGGACAGGGACACTGAAGCTTTCTTT

clone size: NA
J gene: TRBJ2-7
V gene: TRBV19
D gene: TRBD1
CDR3 protein: CASSILRTGTYEQYF
CDR3 DNA: TGTGCCAGTAGTATCCTGAGGACAGGGACCTACGAGCAGTACTTC

clone size: NA
J gene: TRBJ2-7
V gene: TRBV7-2
D gene: TRBD2
CDR3 protein: CASSLDPGLAGGPKYF
CDR3 DNA: TGTGCCAGCAGCTTAGATCCAGGACTAGCGGGGGGGCCGAAGTACTTC

clone size: NA
J gene: TRBJ2-3
V gene: TRBV19
D gene: NA
CDR3 protein: CASSITLTQGVGGQYF
CDR3 DNA: TGTGCCAGTAGTATCACCCTTACCCAGGGGGTCGGGGGGCAGTATTTT

clone size: NA
J gene: TRBJ2-7
V gene: TRBV18
D gene: TRBD1
CDR3 protein: CASSPTGAAYEQYF
CDR3 DNA: TGTGCCAGCTCACCGACAGGGGCGGCATACGAGCAGTACTTC

clone size: NA
J gene: TRBJ2-3
V gene: TRBV6-5
D gene: TRBD2
CDR3 protein: CASSPGGGTDTQYF
CDR3 DNA: TGTGCCAGCAGTCCCGGGGGGGGCACAGATACGCAGTATTTT